This T cell receptor (beta chain) stems from a study of CD8+CD57+ T cells in acquired aplastic anemia. The authors sequenced patients whose flow cytometry had shown CD8+CD57+ cell expansion. There are 12 residues in the CDR3. Germline CDR1 reads WSHSY; CDR2 reads SAAADI. With V trimmed by 6 bases and J by 11 bases, 6 bases remained unmatched. The template for TCR beta VDJ and CDR3 sequence profiling was genomic DNA. TCRdb called the reads again in MiXCR, with one record for every CDR3 protein. The profile shows 300,000 or so distinct CDR3 sequences, under 60% of them singletons. The chain links TRBV10-2 to TRBJ2-7, with 11 bases aligning to TRBD2. The TCR was taken from a human donor with aplastic anemia. Sequencing was performed on sorted CD4+, CD8+, or CD8+CD57+ T cells (not recorded which) from PBMCs. Written as DNA, the CDR3 is TGCGCCAGCAGCCCGACTAGCGGGGTGAAGTACTTC. It encodes CASSPTSGVKYF.